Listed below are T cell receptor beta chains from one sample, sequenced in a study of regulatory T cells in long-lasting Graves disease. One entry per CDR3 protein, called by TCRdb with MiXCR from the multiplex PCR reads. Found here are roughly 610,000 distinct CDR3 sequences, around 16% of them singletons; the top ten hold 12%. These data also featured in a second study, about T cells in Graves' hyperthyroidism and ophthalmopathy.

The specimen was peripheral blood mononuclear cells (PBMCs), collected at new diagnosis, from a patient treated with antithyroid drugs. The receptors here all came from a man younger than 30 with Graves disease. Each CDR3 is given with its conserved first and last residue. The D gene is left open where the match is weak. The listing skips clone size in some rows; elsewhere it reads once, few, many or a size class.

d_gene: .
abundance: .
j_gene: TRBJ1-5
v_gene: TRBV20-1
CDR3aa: CSARVGRNQPQHF
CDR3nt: TGCAGTGCTAGAGTGGGGCGCAATCAGCCCCAGCATTTT

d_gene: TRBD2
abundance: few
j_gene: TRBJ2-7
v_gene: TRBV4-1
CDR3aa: CASSQPLAGVLGEQYF
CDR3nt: TGCGCCAGCAGCCAACCATTAGCGGGAGTCCTCGGCGAGCAGTACTTC

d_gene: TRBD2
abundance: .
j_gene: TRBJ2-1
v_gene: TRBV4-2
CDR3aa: CASGRLAGARDGEQFF
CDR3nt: TGTGCCAGCGGTAGGTTGGCGGGAGCCCGGGACGGTGAGCAGTTCTTC

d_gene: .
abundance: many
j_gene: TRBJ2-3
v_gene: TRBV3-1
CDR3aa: CASSQRTPDTQYF
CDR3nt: TGTGCCAGCAGCCAAAGAACTCCAGATACGCAGTATTTT

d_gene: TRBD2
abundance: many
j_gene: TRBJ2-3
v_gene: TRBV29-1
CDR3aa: CSVDPSGRSMDF
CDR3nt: TGCAGCGTCGACCCTAGCGGGAGGTCCATGGATTTT

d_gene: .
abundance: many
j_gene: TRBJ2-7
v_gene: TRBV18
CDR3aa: CASSPPSSGEQYF
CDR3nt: TGTGCCAGCTCACCACCCAGTTCGGGCGAGCAGTACTTC

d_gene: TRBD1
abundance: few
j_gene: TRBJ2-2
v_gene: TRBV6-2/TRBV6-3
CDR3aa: CAIRRQGESTGELFF
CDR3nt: TGTGCCATCAGGAGACAGGGCGAGTCCACCGGGGAGCTGTTTTTT

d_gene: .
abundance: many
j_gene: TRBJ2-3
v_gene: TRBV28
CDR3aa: CASSRTQNQAQYF
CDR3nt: TGTGCCAGCAGCCGTACTCAGAACCAAGCGCAGTATTTT

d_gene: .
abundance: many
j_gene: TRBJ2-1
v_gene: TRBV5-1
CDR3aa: CASSLDWNEQFF
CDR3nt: TGCGCCAGCAGCCTTGATTGGAATGAGCAGTTCTTC

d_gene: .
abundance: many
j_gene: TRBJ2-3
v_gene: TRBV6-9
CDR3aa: CASSYWGPRRGTDTQYF
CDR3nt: TGTGCCAGCAGTTACTGGGGGCCTAGGAGGGGCACAGATACGCAGTATTTT

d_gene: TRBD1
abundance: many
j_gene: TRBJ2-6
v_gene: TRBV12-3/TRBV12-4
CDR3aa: CASSDTSNQDRGLSGANVLTF
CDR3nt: TGTGCCAGCAGTGACACTTCCAATCAGGACAGGGGGCTCTCTGGGGCCAACGTCCTGACTTTC

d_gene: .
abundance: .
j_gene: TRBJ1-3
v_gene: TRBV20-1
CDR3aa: CSAPNHGNTIYF
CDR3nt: TGCAGTGCTCCTAACCATGGAAACACCATATATTTT

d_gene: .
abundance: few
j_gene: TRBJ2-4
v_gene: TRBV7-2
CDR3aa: CASSLAHQGLGDIQYF
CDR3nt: TGTGCCAGCAGCTTAGCGCATCAGGGGTTGGGTGACATTCAGTACTTC

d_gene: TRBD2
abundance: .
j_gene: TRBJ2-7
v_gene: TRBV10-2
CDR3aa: CASSDPGLPSYEQYF
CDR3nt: TGCGCCAGCAGTGATCCGGGACTACCCTCCTACGAGCAGTACTTC

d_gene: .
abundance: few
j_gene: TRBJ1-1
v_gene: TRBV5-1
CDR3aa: CASSFSSYTEAFF
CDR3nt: TGCGCCAGCAGCTTTAGTTCATACACTGAAGCTTTCTTT

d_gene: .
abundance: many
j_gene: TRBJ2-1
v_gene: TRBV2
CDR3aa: CASNAPSSYNEQFF
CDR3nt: TGTGCCAGCAATGCGCCCAGCTCCTACAATGAGCAGTTCTTC

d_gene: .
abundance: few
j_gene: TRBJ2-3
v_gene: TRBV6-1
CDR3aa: CASSLLDATDTQYF
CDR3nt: TGTGCCAGCAGCCTGCTGGACGCTACAGATACGCAGTATTTT

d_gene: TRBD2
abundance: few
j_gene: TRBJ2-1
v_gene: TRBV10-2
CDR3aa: CASSLRTSRINEQFF
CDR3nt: TGCGCCAGCAGTTTACGGACTAGTCGTATCAATGAGCAGTTCTTC

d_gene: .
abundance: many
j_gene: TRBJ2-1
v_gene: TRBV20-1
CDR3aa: CSARGGGSSYNEQFF
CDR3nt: TGCAGTGCTAGAGGAGGGGGGAGCTCCTACAATGAGCAGTTCTTC

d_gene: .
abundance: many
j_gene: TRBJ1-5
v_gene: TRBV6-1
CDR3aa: CASRWTEYSNQPQHF
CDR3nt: TGTGCCAGCAGATGGACAGAGTATAGCAATCAGCCCCAGCATTTT

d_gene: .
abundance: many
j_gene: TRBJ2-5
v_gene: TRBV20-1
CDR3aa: CSATPSVGGSWETQYF
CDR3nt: TGCAGTGCCACCCCCTCTGTTGGGGGAAGTTGGGAGACCCAGTACTTC

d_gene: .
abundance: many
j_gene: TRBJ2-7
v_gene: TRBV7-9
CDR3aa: CASSLGMTTYEQYF
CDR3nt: TGTGCCAGCAGCTTAGGGATGACTACCTACGAGCAGTACTTC

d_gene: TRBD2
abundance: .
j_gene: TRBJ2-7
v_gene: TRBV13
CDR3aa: CASSSIPLPPSGSNEQYF
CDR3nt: TGTGCCAGCAGCTCTATCCCCCTACCCCCTAGCGGGAGTAACGAGCAGTACTTC

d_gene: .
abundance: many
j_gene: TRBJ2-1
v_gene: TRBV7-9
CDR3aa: CASTGTGSSSYNEQFF
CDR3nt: TGTGCCAGCACCGGGACGGGATCTAGCTCCTACAATGAGCAGTTCTTC

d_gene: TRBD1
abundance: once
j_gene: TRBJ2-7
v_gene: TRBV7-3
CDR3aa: CASSRSGQGPYEQYF
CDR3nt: TGTGCCAGCAGCCGATCGGGACAGGGACCCTACGAGCAGTACTTC

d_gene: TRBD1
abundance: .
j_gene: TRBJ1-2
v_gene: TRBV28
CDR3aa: CASSLLDRGNYGYTF
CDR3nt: TGTGCCAGCAGTTTATTGGACAGGGGGAACTATGGCTACACCTTC

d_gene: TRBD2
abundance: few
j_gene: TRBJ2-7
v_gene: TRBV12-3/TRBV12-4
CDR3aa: CASSPERLAGAYEQYF
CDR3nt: TGTGCCAGCAGTCCCGAGCGCCTAGCGGGAGCGTACGAGCAGTACTTC

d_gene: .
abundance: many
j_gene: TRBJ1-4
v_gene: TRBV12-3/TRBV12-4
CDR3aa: CASGTGSTNEKLFF
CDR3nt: TGTGCCAGCGGAACAGGGTCTACTAATGAAAAACTGTTTTTT

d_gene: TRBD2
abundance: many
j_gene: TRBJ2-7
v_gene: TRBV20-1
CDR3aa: CSATSSGPYEQYF
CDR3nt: TGCAGTGCTACATCTAGCGGGCCCTACGAGCAGTACTTC

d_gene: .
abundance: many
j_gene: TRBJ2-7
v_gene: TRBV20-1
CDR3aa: CSASGQGVGEQYF
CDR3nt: TGCAGTGCTAGCGGTCAGGGTGTAGGCGAGCAGTACTTC

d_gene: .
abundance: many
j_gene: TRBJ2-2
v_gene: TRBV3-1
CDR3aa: CASSRPGHLNTGELFF
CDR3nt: TGTGCCAGCAGCCGCCCCGGACACTTGAACACCGGGGAGCTGTTTTTT

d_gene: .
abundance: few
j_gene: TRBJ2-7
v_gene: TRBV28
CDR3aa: CASPSSGEAYEQYF
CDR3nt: TGTGCCAGCCCCAGTTCGGGGGAGGCCTACGAGCAGTACTTC

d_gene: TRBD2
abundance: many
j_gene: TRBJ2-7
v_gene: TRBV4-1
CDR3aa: CASSQGVSGQLYEQYF
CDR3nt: TGCGCCAGCAGCCAAGGGGTTAGCGGGCAACTCTACGAGCAGTACTTC

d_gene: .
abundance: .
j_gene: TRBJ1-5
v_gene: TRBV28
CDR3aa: CASSSLGTPQHF
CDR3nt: TGTGCCAGCAGTTCCCTCGGCACGCCCCAGCATTTT